Below are 11 T cell receptor beta chains sequenced from a single sample in a study of cytomegalovirus exposure and HLA in healthy donors. Primers for the PCR totalled 60 Vbeta and 13 Jbeta. Assay: immunoSEQ multiplex PCR; the TCRdb copy retains only in-frame clones and omits some. The sample yields about 96,000 clones, under 85% seen once. The sequenced material came from PBMCs. The receptors derive from a woman in her 70s in good health and CMV-seropositive.

The chain combines TRBV10-3 with TRBJ1-1; D might be TRBD1 (6 bases). With 4 bases removed from V and 7 bases from J, the gap between germline ends came to 16 bases. The germline V gene encodes CDR1 ENHRY and CDR2 SYGVKD. The CDR3 spans 14 residues. The CDR3 reads CAISGGDRRFEAFF. In DNA, the CDR3 is TGTGCCATCAGTGGAGGAGACAGGCGGTTTGAAGCTTTCTTT.

This clone was observed once. The sample carries other DNA sequences with the same CDR3. The rearrangement joins TRBV10-3 to TRBJ2-7, with TRBD1 matching over 8 bases. The CDR3 spans 14 residues. Germline loops: CDR1 ENHRY, CDR2 SYGVKD. After removal of 5 bases from V and 0 bases from J, the junction contained 3 bases not matched to a gene. The CDR3 protein is CAISRQGPSYEQYF. Here the CDR3 DNA reads TGTGCCATCAGTAGACAGGGGCCCTCCTACGAGCAGTACTTC.

The CDR3 is CASSIDPSGSALVSNEQFF. The CDR3 DNA follows: TGTGCCAGTAGTATAGACCCTAGCGGGAGCGCTCTGGTATCCAATGAGCAGTTCTTC. The J gene is TRBJ2-1, the V gene TRBV19, with TRBD2 identical over 10 bases. CDR1 LNHDA and CDR2 SQIVND come from the germline V gene (reference sequence). The V gene end was trimmed by 0 bases and the J gene end by 6 bases; junction bases not matched to a gene: 14. This CDR3 contains 19 residues.

The chain joins TRBV11-2 to TRBJ1-1; tentatively, D is TRBD1 (5 bases). The CDR3 contains 14 residues. The V end was cut by 5 bases, the J end by 4 bases, with 14 bases between. Germline V gene sequence: CDR1 SGHAT, CDR2 FQNNGV. Written as DNA, the CDR3 is TGTGCCAGCAGCCCAGGGAGGGTGACCACTGAAGCTTTCTTT. It translates to CASSPGRVTTEAFF.

The rearrangement uses TRBV10-1 and TRBJ1-4; no clear D. The germline V and J ends were trimmed by 0 bases and 3 bases, with 5 bases remaining between them. The CDR3 spans 14 residues. CDR1 WNHNN and CDR2 SYGVQD come from the germline V gene (reference sequence). The CDR3, as DNA: TGCGCCAGCAGTGAGTCAAGCTCTAATGAAAAACTGTTTTTT. Its protein is CASSESSSNEKLFF.

The V call is TRBV5-1, the J call TRBJ2-1; perhaps TRBD1 as D (5 bases). The CDR3 sequence is 17 residues long. V dropped 0 bases and J dropped 5 bases, with 18 bases sitting between them. CDR1 and CDR2 (germline): SGHRS, YFSETQ. The CDR3 coding sequence is TGCGCCAGCAGCTTGGAAGGTACGGCAGGGTATGACAATGAGCAGTTCTTC. It encodes CASSLEGTAGYDNEQFF.

The chain uses TRBV6-6 and TRBJ2-5; 8 bases are a match to TRBD2. Germline V gene sequence: CDR1 MNHNY, CDR2 SVGAGI (reference sequence). This CDR3 region has 13 residues. The trim removed 8 bases at V and 7 bases at J, leaving 9 bases unmatched. The CDR3 DNA reads as TGTGCCAGCGGAAGTAGCGGGACCGGGACCCAGTACTTC. It yields the protein CASGSSGTGTQYF.

V gene TRBV19 combines with J gene TRBJ1-2; 8 bases match TRBD1. Germline lookup yields CDR1 LNHDA and CDR2 SQIVND (reference sequence). The CDR3 loop spans 15 amino acids. V lost 0 bases, J lost 4 bases, and 4 bases stayed unmatched. The CDR3 region has the DNA TGTGCCAGTAGTATAGATTGGACAGGGACCTATGGCTACACCTTC. Amino acids: CASSIDWTGTYGYTF.

V gene TRBV2 combines with J gene TRBJ2-2, with D maybe TRBD1 (5 bases). V was cut by 7 bases and J by 6 bases, with 15 bases left in between. Germline assignment: CDR1 SNHLY and CDR2 FYNNEI. This CDR3 has 14 amino acids. CDR3 DNA sequence: TGTGCCAGCATTCAGGGCCTTCTGTCCGGGGAGCTGTTTTTT. It specifies CASIQGLLSGELFF.

The chain carries TRBV9 and TRBJ1-3; D is unclear. V was shortened by 0 bases and J by 3 bases, with 10 bases between the two germline ends. The CDR3 has 15 residues. Germline V gene lookup returns CDR1 SGDLS and CDR2 YYNGEE. DNA for the CDR3: TGTGCCAGCAGCGTAGTCGCAGAAGTTGGAAACACCATATATTTT. This encodes CASSVVAEVGNTIYF.

The V gene is TRBV6-6, the J gene TRBJ1-4; perhaps TRBD1 as D (6 bases). CDR3 length: 14 amino acids. Germline CDR1 reads MNHNY; CDR2 reads SVGAGI (reference sequence). Trimming removed 2 bases at V and 5 bases at J, with 9 bases between. CDR3 in DNA: TGTGCCAGCAGTTACGGGGGCATCAATGAAAAACTGTTTTTT. Translating it yields CASSYGGINEKLFF.